The entry that follows covers one T cell receptor beta chain sequence. Its antigen is as yet unknown. Germline CDR1 reads SNHLY; CDR2 reads FYNNEI. The CDR3 is 16 amino acids. V shed 8 bases, J shed 1 base, and the junction held 3 bases outside the gene matches. The sample originates from a study of blood T cells in healthy people across ages. For the study at large: About one barcoded beta molecule per two T cells was the capture yield of template switching. Study results and caveats: Unsorted PBMCs ruled out conclusive naive versus antigen-experienced comparison. Observed TCR beta diversity per million T cells went down as age went up. This fall followed a roughly linear course with age.

The second PCR ran 7 to 11 cycles with a sample-barcoded 5' primer and J-beta primers. TCRdb called the 5' RACE reads again in MiXCR, with one record for every CDR3 protein. The table has about a million distinct CDR3 sequences, about 48% seen once. The sequence derives from a man aged 25-45 years in good health. The gene calls are TRBV2 and TRBJ2-2, with TRBD2 identical over 14 bases. Sequenced: blood. The CDR3, as DNA: TGTGCCAGCGGACTAGCGGGGGGAGGGAACACCGGGGAGCTGTTTTTT. It yields the protein CASGLAGGGNTGELFF.